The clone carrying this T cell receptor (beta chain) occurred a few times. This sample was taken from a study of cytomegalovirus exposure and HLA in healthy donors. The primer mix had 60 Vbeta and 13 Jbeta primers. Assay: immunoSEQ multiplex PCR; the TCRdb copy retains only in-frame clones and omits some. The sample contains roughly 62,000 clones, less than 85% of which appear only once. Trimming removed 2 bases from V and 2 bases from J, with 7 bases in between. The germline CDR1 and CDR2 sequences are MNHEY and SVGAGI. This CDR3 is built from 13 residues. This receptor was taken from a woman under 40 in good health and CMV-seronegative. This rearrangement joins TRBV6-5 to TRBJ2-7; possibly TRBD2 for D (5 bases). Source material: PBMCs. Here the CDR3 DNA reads TGTGCCAGCAGTTACGACTATACCTACGAGCAGTACTTC. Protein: CASSYDYTYEQYF.